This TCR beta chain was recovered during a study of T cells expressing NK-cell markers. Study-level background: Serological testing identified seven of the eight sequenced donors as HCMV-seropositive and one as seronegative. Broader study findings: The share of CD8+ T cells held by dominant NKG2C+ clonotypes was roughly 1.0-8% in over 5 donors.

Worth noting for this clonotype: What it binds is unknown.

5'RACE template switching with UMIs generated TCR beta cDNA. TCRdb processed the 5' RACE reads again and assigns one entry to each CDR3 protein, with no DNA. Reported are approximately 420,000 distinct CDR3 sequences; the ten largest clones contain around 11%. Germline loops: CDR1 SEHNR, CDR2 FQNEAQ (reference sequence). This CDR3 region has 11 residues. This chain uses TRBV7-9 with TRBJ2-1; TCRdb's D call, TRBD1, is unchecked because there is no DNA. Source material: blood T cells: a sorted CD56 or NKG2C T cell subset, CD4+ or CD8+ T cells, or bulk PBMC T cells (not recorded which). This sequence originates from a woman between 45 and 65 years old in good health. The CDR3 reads CASGPGNEQFF.